This TCR beta chain was recovered during a study of regulatory T cells in long-lasting Graves disease. Building the TCR beta libraries relied on iRepertoire HTBI primers, and CDR3 regions underwent Arm-PCR. TCRdb itself ran the multiplex PCR reads through MiXCR, one entry per CDR3 protein. The sample has about 370,000 distinct CDR3 sequences, roughly a sixth seen once; the top ten hold around a fifth. With regard to this clonotype: What it recognizes is unknown.

CDR1 and CDR2 (germline): MGHRA, YSYEKL. The CDR3 covers 17 residues. V lost 3 bases, J lost 4 bases, and 9 bases stayed unmatched. Study results and limitations: Persistent cases of Graves' showed reduced TCR diversity relative to newly diagnosed patients. Comparison showed that persistent patients shared more public clonotypes (about 2,700) than new patients (approximately 870).

Noted time point: newly diagnosed GD, antithyroid drugs for less than 3 months. Researchers made the TCR library from RNA that was extracted from PBMCs. J is TRBJ2-2 and V is TRBV4-1, with 9 bases lining up with TRBD1. Sequenced material: peripheral blood mononuclear cells (PBMCs), taken at new diagnosis, from a patient treated with antithyroid drugs. This clonotype was obtained from a female donor with Graves disease. The CDR3 here is CASSQKGQGRGTGELFF. The CDR3 nucleotides are TGCGCCAGCAGCCAGAAGGGACAGGGAAGAGGCACCGGGGAGCTGTTTTTT.